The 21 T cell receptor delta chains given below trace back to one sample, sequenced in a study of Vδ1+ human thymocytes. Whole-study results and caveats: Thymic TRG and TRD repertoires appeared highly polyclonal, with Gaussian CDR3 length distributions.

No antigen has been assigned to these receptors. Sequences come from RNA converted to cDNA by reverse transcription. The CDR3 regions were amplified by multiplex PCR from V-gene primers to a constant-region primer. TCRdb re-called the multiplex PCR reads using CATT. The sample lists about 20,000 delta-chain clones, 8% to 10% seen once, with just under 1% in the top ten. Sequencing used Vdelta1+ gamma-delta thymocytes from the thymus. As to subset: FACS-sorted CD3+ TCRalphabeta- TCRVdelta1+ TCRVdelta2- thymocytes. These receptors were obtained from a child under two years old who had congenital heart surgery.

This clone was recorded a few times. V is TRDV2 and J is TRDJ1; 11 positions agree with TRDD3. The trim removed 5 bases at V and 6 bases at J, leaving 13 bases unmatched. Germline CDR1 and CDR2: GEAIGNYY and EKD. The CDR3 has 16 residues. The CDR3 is CACAGNWGINLHKLIF. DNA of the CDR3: TGTGCCTGTGCGGGGAACTGGGGGATAAACCTCCATAAACTCATCTTT.

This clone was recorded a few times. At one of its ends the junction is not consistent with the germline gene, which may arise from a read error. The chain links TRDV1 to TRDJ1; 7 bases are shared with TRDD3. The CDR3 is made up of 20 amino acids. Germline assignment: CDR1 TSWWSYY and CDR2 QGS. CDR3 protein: CALGEQKALPAYWGYDELIF. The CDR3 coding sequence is TGTGCTCTTGGGGAACAAAAGGCCTTACCGGCGTACTGGGGCTACGATGAACTCATCTTT.

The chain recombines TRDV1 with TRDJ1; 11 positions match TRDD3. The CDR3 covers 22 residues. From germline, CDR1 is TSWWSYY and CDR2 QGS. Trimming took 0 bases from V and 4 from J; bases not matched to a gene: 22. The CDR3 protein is CALGELKPHYSYWGIGVDKLIF. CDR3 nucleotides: TGTGCTCTTGGGGAACTTAAACCCCACTATAGCTACTGGGGGATAGGTGTCGATAAACTCATCTTT.

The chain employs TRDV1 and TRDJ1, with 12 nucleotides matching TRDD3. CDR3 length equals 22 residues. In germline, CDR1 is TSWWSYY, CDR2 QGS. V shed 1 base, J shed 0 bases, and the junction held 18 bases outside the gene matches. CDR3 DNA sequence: TGTGCTCTTGGGGAACGACCCTCTTCCTACTCTGGGGGATACGCGTACACCGATAAACTCATCTTT. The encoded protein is CALGERPSSYSGGYAYTDKLIF.

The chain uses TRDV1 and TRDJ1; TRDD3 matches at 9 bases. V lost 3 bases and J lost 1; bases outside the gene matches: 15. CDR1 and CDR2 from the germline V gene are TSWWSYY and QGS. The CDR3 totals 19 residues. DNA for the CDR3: TGTGCTCTTGGGGAGTACGGTTACTGGGGGAGTCGATTCACCGATAAACTCATCTTT. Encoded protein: CALGEYGYWGSRFTDKLIF.

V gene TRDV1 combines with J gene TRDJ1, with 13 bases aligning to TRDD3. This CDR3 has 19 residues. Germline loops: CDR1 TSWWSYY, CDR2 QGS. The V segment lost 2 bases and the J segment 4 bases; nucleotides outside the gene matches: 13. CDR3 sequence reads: CALGETGGYEARSSDKLIF. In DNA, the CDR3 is TGTGCTCTTGGGGAAACTGGGGGATACGAGGCGAGAAGTAGCGATAAACTCATCTTT.

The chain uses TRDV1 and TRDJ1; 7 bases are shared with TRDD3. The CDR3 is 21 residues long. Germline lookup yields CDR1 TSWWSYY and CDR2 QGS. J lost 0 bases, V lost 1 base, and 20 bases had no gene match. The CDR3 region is CALGEQWFPQGLGAYTDKLIF. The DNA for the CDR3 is TGTGCTCTTGGGGAACAGTGGTTCCCCCAGGGTCTGGGGGCCTACACCGATAAACTCATCTTT.

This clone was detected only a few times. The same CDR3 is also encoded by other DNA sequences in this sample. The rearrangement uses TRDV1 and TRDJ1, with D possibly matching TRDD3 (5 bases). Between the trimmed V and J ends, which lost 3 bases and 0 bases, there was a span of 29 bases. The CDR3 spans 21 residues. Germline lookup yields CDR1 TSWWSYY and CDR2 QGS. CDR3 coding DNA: TGTGCTCTTGGGGAGCTAGAGGAACGGTTCCAATGGGGACCCTACACCGATAAACTCATCTTT. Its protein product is CALGELEERFQWGPYTDKLIF.

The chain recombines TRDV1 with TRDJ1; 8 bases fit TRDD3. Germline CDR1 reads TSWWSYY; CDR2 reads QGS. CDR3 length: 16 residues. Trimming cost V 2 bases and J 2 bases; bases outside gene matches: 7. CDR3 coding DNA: TGTGCTCTTGGGGAAGGCGAGGTGGGGGATACCGATAAACTCATCTTT. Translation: CALGEGEVGDTDKLIF.

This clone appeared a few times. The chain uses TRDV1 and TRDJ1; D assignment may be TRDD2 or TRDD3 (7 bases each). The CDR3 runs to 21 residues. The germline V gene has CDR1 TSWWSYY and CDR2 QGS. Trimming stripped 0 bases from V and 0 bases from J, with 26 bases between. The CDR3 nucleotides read TGTGCTCTTGGGGAACTACCCTCAATTTTCCTACTGGGGACTTACACCGATAAACTCATCTTT. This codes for CALGELPSIFLLGTYTDKLIF.

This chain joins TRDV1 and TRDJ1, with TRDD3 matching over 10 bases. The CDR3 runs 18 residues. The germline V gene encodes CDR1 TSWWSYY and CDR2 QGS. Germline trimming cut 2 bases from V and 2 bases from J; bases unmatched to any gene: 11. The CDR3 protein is CALGETDYRGIRTDKLIF. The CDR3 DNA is TGTGCTCTTGGGGAAACGGACTACCGGGGGATACGAACCGATAAACTCATCTTT.

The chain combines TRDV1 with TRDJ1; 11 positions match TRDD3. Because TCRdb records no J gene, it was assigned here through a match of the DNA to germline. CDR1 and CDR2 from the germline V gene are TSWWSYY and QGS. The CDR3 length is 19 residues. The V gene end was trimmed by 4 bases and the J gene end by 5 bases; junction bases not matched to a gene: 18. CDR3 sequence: CALGGFPREMGDTLDKLIF. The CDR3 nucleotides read TGTGCTCTTGGGGGGTTCCCCCGCGAAATGGGGGATACGCTGGATAAACTCATCTTT.

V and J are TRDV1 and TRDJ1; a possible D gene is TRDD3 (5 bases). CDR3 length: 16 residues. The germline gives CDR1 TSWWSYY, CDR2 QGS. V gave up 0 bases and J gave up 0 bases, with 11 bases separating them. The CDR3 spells CALGELEGVDTDKLIF. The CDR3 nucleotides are TGTGCTCTTGGGGAACTAGAGGGGGTTGACACCGATAAACTCATCTTT.

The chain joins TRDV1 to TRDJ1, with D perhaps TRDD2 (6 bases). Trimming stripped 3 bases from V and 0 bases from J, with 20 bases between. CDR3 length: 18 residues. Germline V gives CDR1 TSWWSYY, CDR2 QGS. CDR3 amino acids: CALGDRPSPGTYTDKLIF. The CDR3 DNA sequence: TGTGCTCTTGGGGATCGGCCTTCCCCCGGGACCTACACCGATAAACTCATCTTT.

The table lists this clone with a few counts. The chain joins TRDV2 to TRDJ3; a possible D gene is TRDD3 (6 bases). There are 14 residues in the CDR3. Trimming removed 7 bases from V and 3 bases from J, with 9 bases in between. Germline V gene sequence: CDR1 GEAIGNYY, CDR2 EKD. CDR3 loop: CACTWGWDTRQMFF. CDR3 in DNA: TGTGCCTGCACCTGGGGCTGGGACACCCGACAGATGTTTTTC.

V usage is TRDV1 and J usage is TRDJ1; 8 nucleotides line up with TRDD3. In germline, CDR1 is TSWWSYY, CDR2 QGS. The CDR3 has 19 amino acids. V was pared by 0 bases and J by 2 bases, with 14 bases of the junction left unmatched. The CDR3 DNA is TGTGCTCTTGGGGAACTACCCCCTGGGTGGGGGATCCTTACCGATAAACTCATCTTT. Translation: CALGELPPGWGILTDKLIF.

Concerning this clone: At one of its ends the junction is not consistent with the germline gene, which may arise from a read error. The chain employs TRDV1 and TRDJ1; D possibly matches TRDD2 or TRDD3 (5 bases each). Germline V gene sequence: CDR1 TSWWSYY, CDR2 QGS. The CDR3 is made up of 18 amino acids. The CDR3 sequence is CALGAPTSHFIRADKRIF. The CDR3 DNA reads TGTGCTCTTGGAGCACCTACCTCCCACTTCATACGCGCCGATAAACGCATCTTC.

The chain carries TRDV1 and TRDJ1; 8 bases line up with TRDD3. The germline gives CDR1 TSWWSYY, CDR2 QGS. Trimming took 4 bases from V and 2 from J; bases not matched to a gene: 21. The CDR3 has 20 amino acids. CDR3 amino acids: CALGALGSYPGIHWTDKLIF. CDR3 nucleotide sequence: TGTGCTCTTGGGGCCCTAGGGAGCTACCCGGGGATACATTGGACCGATAAACTCATCTTT.

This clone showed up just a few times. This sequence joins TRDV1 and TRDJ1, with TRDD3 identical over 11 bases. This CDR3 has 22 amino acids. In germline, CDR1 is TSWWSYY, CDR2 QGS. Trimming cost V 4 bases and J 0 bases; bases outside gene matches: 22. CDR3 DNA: TGTGCTCTTGGGGGCTTCCCTCTCTCTTACTGGGGGATATTGGCCTACACCGATAAACTCATCTTT. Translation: CALGGFPLSYWGILAYTDKLIF.

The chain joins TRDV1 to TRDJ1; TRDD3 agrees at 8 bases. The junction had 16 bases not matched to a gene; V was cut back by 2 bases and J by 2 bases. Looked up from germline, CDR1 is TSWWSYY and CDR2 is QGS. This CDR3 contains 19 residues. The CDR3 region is CALGERSYVLGGITDKLIF. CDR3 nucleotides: TGTGCTCTTGGGGAAAGGTCCTACGTACTGGGGGGTATTACCGATAAACTCATCTTT.

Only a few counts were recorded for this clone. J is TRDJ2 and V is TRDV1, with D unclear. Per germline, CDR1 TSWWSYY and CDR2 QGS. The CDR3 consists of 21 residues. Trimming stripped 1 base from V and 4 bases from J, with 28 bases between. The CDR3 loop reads CALGEQRPHHSGANKTAQLFF. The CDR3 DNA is TGTGCTCTTGGGGAACAAAGGCCTCACCACTCCGGTGCCAACAAGACAGCACAACTCTTCTTT.